This T cell receptor beta chain derives from a study of T cells after yellow fever vaccination. This clonotype has just a few counts. Template switching with 5'RACE generated the TCR cDNA and added a universal primer site and UMIs. From the 5' RACE reads, TCRdb called clonotypes with MiXCR, one entry per CDR3 protein. Altogether under 550,000 distinct CDR3 sequences are present, roughly 22% being singletons, with the ten largest covering approximately 16%. Trimming pared 4 bases from V and 8 bases from J, leaving 12 bases between. This CDR3 contains 13 residues. The germline CDR1 and CDR2 sequences are SGHTA and FQGNSA.

The receptor was isolated from a man between 18 and 35 years old who received the YFV17D yellow fever vaccine. Sequences were derived from PBMCs, sampled roughly 20 days after the first yellow fever vaccination. J is TRBJ2-1 and V is TRBV7-2; tentative D call: TRBD2 (5 bases). The CDR3 bases are TGTGCCAGCAGCTCGGGATTCATGGATGAGCAGTTCTTC. Its translation: CASSSGFMDEQFF.